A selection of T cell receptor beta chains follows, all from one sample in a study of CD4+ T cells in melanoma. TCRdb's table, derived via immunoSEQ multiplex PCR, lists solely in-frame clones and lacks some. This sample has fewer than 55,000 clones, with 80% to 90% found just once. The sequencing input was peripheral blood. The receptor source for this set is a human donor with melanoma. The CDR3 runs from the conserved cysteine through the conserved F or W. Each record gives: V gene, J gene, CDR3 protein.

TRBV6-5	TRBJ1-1	CASRTARGTEAFF
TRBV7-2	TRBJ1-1	CASSLSGQPNTEAFF
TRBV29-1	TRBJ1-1	CSATVNTEAFF
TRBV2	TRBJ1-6	CASGGQGDNSPLHF
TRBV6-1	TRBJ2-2	CASSEGDTGELFF
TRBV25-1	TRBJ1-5	CASSGGNTISNQPQHF
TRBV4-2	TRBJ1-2	CASSPTGTGEVYGYTF
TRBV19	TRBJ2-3	CASSIWEGADTQYF
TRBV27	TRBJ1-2	CASSLVRERSNYGYTF
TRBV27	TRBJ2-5	CASSSPGQTQETQYF
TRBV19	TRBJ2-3	CASSRGQGEDTQYF
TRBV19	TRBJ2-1	CASSIGHRIGNEQFF
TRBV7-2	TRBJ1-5	CASSLAGGGGSNQPQHF
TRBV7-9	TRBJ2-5	CASSSRVRWNQETQYF
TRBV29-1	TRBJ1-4	CSVRTWGATNEKLFF
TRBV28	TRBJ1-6	CASSFRGSSYNSPLHF
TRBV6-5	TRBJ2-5	CASSANGVGAQYF
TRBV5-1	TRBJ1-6	CASSTTGVRSPLHF
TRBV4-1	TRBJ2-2	CASSQRTGGGTGELFF
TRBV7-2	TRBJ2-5	CASSLVASGQETQYF
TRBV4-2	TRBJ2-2	CASSHIITSLPGELFF
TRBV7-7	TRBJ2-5	CASSLSSRGETQYF
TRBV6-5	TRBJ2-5	CASSYSPSGAQETQYF
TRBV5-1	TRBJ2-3	CASSLGLGDTQYF
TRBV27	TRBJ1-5	CASSEIGTGFDQPQHF
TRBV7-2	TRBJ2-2	CASSFRRPGTSPNTGELFF
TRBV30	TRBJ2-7	CAWSHVYEQYF
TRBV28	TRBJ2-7	CASSNRLGNAYEQYF